This is a list of T cell receptor beta chains from one sample in a study of blood T cell repertoires in COVID-19. TCRdb keeps only in-frame clones here, not all; method: immunoSEQ multiplex PCR. The sample holds roughly 340,000 clones, 90% to 95% seen once. Sequencing input: peripheral blood. Receptors originate from a young woman who had recovered from COVID-19. Each CDR3 is given with its conserved first and last residue.

>TRBV7-2|TRBJ2-6
CASSLAFRGSGANVLTF
>TRBV4-3|TRBJ2-1
CASSLTSGKGNEQFF
>TRBV9|TRBJ2-3
CASSVEAADTQYF
>TRBV28|TRBJ1-2
CASSPRTGRYTF
>TRBV7-8|TRBJ2-1
CASSLVPRENGEQFF
>TRBV7-2|TRBJ1-5
CASSSLGGNSNQPQHF
>TRBV7-2|TRBJ1-1
CASSLEQLNTEAFF
>TRBV12-3/TRBV12-4|TRBJ2-1
CASSRTESEQFF
>TRBV12-5|TRBJ1-1
CASSTGLNTEAFF
>TRBV2|TRBJ2-5
CASSVPRGGQETQYF
>TRBV7-6|TRBJ2-1
CASSLAGGIPYNEQFF
>TRBV7-2|TRBJ1-6
CASSLGKGAPWNSPLHF
>TRBV24-1|TRBJ2-1
CATSDVTREPTRDNEQFF
>TRBV7-9|TRBJ2-1
CASSSYRGDSNEQFF
>TRBV10-3|TRBJ2-1
CAISELGVPYNEQFF
>TRBV13|TRBJ2-3
CASNAPILVTDTQYF
>TRBV14|TRBJ1-1
CASSYVTGGNTEAFF
>TRBV20-1|TRBJ2-1
CSASRRTSDHNEQFF
>TRBV27|TRBJ2-1
CASSTRPGQTFF
>TRBV5-5|TRBJ1-2
CASRAPGQGRYGYTF
>TRBV7-9|TRBJ1-1
CASSLAMGRLNTEAFF
>TRBV11-3|TRBJ1-2
CASSFGGNGYTF
>TRBV19|TRBJ2-6
CASSIVFGQGNFGANVLTF
>TRBV12-3/TRBV12-4|TRBJ2-1
CASSLWAKNEQFF
>TRBV19|TRBJ2-5
CASSIGQGSFGTQYF
>TRBV4-3|TRBJ2-2
CASSRTSDNTGELFF
>TRBV19|TRBJ1-1
CASTFGVGTEAFF
>TRBV7-9|TRBJ2-1
CASSFGGTSRLSYNEQFF
>TRBV5-1|TRBJ2-1
CASSLIGFSGAASSYNEQFF